These T cell receptor beta chains were read from a single sample in a study of OX40 agonist ivuxolimab in advanced cancers. Produced via immunoSEQ multiplex PCR; TCRdb's table is partial and in-frame only. The table includes about 58,000 clones, approximately 87% detected once. The source was CD4+ or CD8+ T cells sorted from blood, collected in a trial of the OX40 agonist ivuxolimab. Receptors were obtained from an adult with an advanced solid tumor such as melanoma, head and neck, liver or kidney cancer. Both conserved end residues are part of each CDR3.

V: TRBV29-1
CDR3: CSVEVVVVGNEQFF

V: TRBV4-3
CDR3: CASSPRDSPYNSPLHF

V: TRBV4-2
CDR3: CASSLPGSGPSYEQYF

V: TRBV19
CDR3: CASSTPYEQYF

V: TRBV6-6
CDR3: CASSYTGAMNNSPLHF

V: TRBV7-8
CDR3: CASSLEGEGPPLHF

V: TRBV29-1
CDR3: CSVAGGGSEAFF

V: TRBV14
CDR3: CASSQVSSGVYGYTF

V: TRBV28
CDR3: CASSEQGSLRAFF

V: TRBV30
CDR3: CAWGRDRGSGNTIYF

V: TRBV5-1
CDR3: CASSFVWRGTNTDTQYF

V: TRBV5-5
CDR3: CASSEHPSEPQHF

V: TRBV19
CDR3: CASSIAGGDQPQHF

V: TRBV30
CDR3: CAWSGTTGKGIF

V: TRBV4-2
CDR3: CASSQYLGQDSYEQYF

V: TRBV10-3
CDR3: CAIRRGLDSYEQYF

V: TRBV27
CDR3: CAISPRDTDTQYF

V: TRBV29-1
CDR3: CSVERSGTGGLDF

V: TRBV7-9
CDR3: CASSLVASLGQETQYF

V: TRBV10-3
CDR3: CAISEMSPSTDTQYF

V: TRBV28
CDR3: CASSVGQGHYEQYF

V: TRBV9
CDR3: CASSGGTALYSGNTIYF

V: TRBV19
CDR3: CASRPLGQLVGNTIYF

V: TRBV9
CDR3: CASSVEPGNTEAFF

V: TRBV7-9
CDR3: CASSLGSGGSNSPLHF

V: TRBV29-1
CDR3: CSVERADTDTQYF

V: TRBV28
CDR3: CASSFSQGRANEKLFF

V: TRBV5-5
CDR3: CASSPGGYGYTF

V: TRBV7-9
CDR3: CASSLLSGGNTEAFF

V: TRBV6-1
CDR3: CASSQGQERSYTF

V: TRBV11-3
CDR3: CASSSRGLAGSYEQYF

V: TRBV7-9
CDR3: CASSLLDRDPYEQYF

V: TRBV19
CDR3: CASSIRAGVQETQYF

V: TRBV18
CDR3: CASSPYLSGDGAGELFF

V: TRBV11-2
CDR3: CASSLNLAGLSGEQFF

V: TRBV28
CDR3: CASSGSNYGYTF

V: TRBV12-5
CDR3: CASGLGNTGTQYF

V: TRBV5-4
CDR3: CASSPEGSFYGYTF

V: TRBV4-2
CDR3: CASSQEIWGVNTEAFF

V: TRBV18
CDR3: CASSPQGESNQPQHF

V: TRBV27
CDR3: CASSLRDTQYF